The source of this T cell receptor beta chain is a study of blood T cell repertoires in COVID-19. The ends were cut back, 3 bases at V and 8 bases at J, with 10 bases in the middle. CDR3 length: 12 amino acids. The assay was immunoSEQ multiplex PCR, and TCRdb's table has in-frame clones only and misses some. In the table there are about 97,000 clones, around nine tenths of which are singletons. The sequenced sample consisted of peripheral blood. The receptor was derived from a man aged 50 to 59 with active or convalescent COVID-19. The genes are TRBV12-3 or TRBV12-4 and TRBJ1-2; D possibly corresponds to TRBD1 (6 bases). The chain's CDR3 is CASSFGTGGYTF. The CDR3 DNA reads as TGTGCCAGCAGTTTTGGTACAGGGGGCTACACCTTC.